This TCR beta chain was sequenced for a study of T cell responses to AZD1222 COVID-19 vaccine. Regarding the study as a whole: Donors were largely white British and mainly female; clonal diversity was possibly underestimated. Dominant at 160-218 and 743-854, vaccine-associated CD4 TCRs also spanned spike. Epitopes outside B.1.351 and B.1.1.7 mutated regions reportedly drew nearly half of spike TCRs.

Trimming stripped 6 bases from V and 6 bases from J, with 16 bases between. Per the germline V gene, CDR1 is SQVTM and CDR2 is ANQGSEA. This CDR3 region has 13 residues. Here immunoSEQ multiplex PCR was the method, and the copy in TCRdb shows in-frame clones only, minus some. This sample has more than 110,000 clones, with 85% to 95% found just once. About this clone: Its antigen remains unidentified.

The receptor was isolated from an adult who received the AZD1222 COVID-19 vaccine. Sequences were derived from peripheral blood, sampled 28 days after the second AZD1222 dose. This chain uses TRBV29-1 with TRBJ2-3; D perhaps matches TRBD2 (7 bases). This CDR3 is CSVRRGGMDTQYF. CDR3 bases: TGCAGCGTACGAAGGGGGGGGATGGATACGCAGTATTTT.